The clone carrying this TCR beta chain was seen only a few times. Its antigen is unidentified. This entry belongs to a study of identical twins. It was template switching that added a universal primer site, and there were unique molecular identifiers on the cDNA. TCRdb re-analysed the 5' RACE reads in MiXCR, keeping a single row per CDR3 protein. The data show hundreds of thousands of distinct CDR3 sequences, 8% to 9% seen once. Study-wide points: In monozygotic twins, models underestimated the sharing of out-of-frame TCR alpha. Zero-insertion analyses might be partly confounded by invariant T cells like MAIT and iNKT.

Germline V gives CDR1 GTSNPN, CDR2 SVGIG (reference sequence). This CDR3 is built from 15 residues. Trimming removed 3 bases at V and 0 bases at J, with 14 bases between. This same sample was also taken into another study, of yellow fever vaccine responses in identical twins. According to that study: Reports say the vaccine T cell response in twins looked partly convergent and partly personalized.

The sequenced material came from PBMCs. The V and J genes are TRBV30 and TRBJ1-1; maybe TRBD1 (5 bases). The receptor was isolated from a woman between 18 and 30 years old in good health. CDR3 sequence (DNA): TGTGCCTGGAGGGGGACCGTTTCCATGAACACTGAAGCTTTCTTT. Protein product: CAWRGTVSMNTEAFF.